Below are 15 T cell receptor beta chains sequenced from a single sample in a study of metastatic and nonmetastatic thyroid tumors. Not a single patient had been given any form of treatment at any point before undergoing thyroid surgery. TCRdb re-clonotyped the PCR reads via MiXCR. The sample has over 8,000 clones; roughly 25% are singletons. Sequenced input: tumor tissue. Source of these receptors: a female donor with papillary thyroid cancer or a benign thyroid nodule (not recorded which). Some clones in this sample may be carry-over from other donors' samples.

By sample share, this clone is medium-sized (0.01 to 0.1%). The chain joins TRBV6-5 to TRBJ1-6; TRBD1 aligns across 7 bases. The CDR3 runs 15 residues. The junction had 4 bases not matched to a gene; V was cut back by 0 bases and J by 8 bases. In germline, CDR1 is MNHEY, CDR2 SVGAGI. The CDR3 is CASSYSRQGDSPLHF. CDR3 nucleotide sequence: TGTGCCAGCAGTTACTCGAGGCAGGGGGATTCACCCCTCCACTTT.

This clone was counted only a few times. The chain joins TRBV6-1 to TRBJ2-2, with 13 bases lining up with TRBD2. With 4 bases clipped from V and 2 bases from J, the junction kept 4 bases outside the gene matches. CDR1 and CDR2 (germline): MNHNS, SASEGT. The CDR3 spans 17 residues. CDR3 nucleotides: TGTGCCAGCAGTGGAGGACTAGCGGGGGAAAACACCGGGGAGCTGTTTTTT. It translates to CASSGGLAGENTGELFF.

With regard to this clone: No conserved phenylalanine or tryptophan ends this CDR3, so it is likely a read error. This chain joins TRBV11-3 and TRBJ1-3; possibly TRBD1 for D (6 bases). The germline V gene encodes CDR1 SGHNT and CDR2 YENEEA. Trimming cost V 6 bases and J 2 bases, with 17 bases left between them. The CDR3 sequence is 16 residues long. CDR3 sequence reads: CASSPGDRSAGNTIYL. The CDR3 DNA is TGTGCCAGCAGTCCGGGCGACAGGTCCGCTGGAAACACCATATATCTT.

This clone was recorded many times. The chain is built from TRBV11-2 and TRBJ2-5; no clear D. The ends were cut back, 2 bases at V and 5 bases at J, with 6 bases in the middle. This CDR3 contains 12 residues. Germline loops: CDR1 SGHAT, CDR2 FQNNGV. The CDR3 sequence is CASSLNWETQYF. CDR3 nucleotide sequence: TGTGCCAGCAGCTTAAATTGGGAGACCCAGTACTTC.

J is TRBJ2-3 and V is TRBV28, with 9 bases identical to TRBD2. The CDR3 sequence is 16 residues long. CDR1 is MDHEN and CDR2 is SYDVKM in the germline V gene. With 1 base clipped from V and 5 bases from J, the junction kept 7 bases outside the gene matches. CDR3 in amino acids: CASSLFTGGGVDTQYF. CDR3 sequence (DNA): TGTGCCAGCAGTTTATTTACTGGCGGGGGGGTAGATACGCAGTATTTT.

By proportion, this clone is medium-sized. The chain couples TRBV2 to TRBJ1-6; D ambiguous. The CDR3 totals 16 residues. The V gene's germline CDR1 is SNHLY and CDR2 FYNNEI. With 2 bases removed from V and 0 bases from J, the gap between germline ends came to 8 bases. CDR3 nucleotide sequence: TGTGCCAGCAGTGAACGAGGGAGCTCCTATAATTCACCCCTCCACTTT. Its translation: CASSERGSSYNSPLHF. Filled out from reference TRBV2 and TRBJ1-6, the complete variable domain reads EPEVTQTPSHQVTQMGQEVILRCVPISNHLYFYWYRQILGQKVEFLVSFYNNEISEKSEIFDDQFSVERPDGSNFTLKIRSTKLEDSAMYFCASSERGSSYNSPLHFGNGTRLTVT.

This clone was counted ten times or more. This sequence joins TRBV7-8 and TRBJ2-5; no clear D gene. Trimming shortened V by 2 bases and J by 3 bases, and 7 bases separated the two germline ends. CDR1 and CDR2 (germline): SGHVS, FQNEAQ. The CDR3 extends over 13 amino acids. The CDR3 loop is CASSLILEETQYF. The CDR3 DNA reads TGTGCCAGCAGCTTAATCTTGGAAGAGACCCAGTACTTC.

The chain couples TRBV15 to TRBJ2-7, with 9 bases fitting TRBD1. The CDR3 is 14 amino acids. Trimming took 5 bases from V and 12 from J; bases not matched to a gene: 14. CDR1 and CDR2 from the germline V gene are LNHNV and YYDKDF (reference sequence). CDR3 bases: TGTGCCACCAGCGGTTACCGGGACAGGGCCTTCGTGTACTTC. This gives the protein CATSGYRDRAFVYF.

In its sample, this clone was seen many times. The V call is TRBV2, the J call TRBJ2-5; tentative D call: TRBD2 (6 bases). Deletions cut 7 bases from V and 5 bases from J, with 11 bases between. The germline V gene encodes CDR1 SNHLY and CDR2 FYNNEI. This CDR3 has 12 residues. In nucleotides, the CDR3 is TGTGCCAGCACGGGAGAGTTGGAGACCCAGTACTTC. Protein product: CASTGELETQYF.

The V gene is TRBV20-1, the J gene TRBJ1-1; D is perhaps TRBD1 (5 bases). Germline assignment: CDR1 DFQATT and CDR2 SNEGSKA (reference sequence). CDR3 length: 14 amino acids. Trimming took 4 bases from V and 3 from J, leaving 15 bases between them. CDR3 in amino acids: CSAKLRGVDTEAFF. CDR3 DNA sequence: TGCAGTGCTAAACTCCGAGGGGTGGACACTGAAGCTTTCTTT.

The CDR3 here is CASSTTITGGNYGYTF. The DNA for the CDR3 is TGCGCCAGCAGCACGACCATTACAGGGGGTAACTATGGCTACACCTTC. The chain is built from TRBV5-1 and TRBJ1-2, with 8 bases that match TRBD1. The CDR3 consists of 16 residues. After removal of 4 bases from V and 1 base from J, the junction contained 9 bases not matched to a gene. CDR1 is SGHRS and CDR2 is YFSETQ in the germline V gene. The full variable domain, its missing parts supplied by reference TRBV5-1 and TRBJ1-2, is KAGVTQTPRYLIKTRGQQVTLSCSPISGHRSVSWYQQTPGQGLQFLFEYFSETQRNKGNFPGRFSGRQFSNSRSEMNVSTLELGDSALYLCASSTTITGGNYGYTFGSGTRLTVV.

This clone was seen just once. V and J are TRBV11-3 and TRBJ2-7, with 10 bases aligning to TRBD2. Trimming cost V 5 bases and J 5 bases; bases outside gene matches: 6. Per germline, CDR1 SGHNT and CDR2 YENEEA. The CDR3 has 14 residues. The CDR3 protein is CASSSSGGFDEQYF. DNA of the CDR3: TGTGCCAGCAGCAGTAGCGGGGGGTTCGACGAGCAGTACTTC.

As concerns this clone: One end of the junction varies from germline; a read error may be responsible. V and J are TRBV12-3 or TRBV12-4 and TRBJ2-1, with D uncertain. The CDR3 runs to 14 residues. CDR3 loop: CASGSRRSYNGQFF. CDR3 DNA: TGTGCCAGCGGCTCTAGGAGATCATACAATGGGCAGTTCTTC.

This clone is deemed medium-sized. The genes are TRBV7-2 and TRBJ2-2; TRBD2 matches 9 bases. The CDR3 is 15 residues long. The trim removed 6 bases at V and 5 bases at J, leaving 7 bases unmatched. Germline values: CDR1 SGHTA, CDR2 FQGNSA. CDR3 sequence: CASRWLAGNTGELFF. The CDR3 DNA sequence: TGTGCCAGCAGATGGCTAGCGGGAAATACCGGGGAGCTGTTTTTT.

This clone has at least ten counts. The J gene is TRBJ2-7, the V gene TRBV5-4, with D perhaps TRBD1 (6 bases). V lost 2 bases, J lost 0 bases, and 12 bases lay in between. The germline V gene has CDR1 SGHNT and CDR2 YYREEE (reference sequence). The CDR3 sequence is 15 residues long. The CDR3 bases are TGTGCCAGCAGCTTACCCGGACAGAGCTCCTACGAGCAGTACTTC. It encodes CASSLPGQSSYEQYF.